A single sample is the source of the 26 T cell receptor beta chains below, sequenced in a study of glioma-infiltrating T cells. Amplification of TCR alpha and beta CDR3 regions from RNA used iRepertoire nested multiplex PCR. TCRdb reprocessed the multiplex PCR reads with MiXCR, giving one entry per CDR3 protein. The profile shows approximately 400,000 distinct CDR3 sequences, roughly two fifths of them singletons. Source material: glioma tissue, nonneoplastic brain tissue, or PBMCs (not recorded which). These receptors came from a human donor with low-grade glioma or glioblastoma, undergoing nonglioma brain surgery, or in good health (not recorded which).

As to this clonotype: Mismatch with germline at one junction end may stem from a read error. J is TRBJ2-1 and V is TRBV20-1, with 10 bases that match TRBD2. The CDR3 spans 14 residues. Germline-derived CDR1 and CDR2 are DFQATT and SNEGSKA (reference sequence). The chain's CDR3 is CSASGRAAYDEQFF. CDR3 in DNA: TGCAGTGCCAGCGGGAGGGCCGCCTACGATGAGCAGTTCTTC.

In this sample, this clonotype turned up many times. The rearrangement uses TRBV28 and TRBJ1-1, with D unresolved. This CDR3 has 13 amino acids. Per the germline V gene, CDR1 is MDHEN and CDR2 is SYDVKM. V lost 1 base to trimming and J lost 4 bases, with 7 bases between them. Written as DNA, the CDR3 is TGTGCCAGCAGTTTATTCGACATCACTGAAGCTTTCTTT. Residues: CASSLFDITEAFF.

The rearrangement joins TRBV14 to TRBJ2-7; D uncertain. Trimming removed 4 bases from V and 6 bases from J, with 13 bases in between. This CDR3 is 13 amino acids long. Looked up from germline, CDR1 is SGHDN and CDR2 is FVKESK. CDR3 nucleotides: TGTGCCAGCAGCCGGGCAGTGCGTCCCGAGCAGTACTTC. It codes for CASSRAVRPEQYF.

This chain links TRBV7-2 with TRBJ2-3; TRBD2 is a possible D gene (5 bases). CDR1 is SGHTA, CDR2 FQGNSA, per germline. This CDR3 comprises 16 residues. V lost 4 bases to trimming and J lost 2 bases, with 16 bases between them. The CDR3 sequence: CASSSETGTFTDTQYF. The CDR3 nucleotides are TGTGCCAGCAGCTCGGAGACGGGAACCTTCACAGATACGCAGTATTTT.

The CDR3 region is CASSPTASNYGYTF. The CDR3 nucleotides read TGTGCCAGCAGCCCGACAGCCTCTAACTATGGCTACACCTTC. V and J are TRBV7-9 and TRBJ1-2; D might be TRBD1 (5 bases). V lost 5 bases and J 0 bases, leaving 10 bases between the germline ends. Germline CDR1 is SEHNR and CDR2 is FQNEAQ (reference sequence). This CDR3 spans 14 amino acids.

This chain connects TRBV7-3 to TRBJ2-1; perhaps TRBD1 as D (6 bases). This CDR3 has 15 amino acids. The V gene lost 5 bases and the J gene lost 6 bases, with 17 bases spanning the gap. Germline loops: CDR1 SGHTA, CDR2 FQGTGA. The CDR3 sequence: CASSPQGTLTNEQFF. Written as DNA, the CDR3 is TGTGCCAGCAGCCCTCAGGGGACCTTAACCAATGAGCAGTTCTTC.

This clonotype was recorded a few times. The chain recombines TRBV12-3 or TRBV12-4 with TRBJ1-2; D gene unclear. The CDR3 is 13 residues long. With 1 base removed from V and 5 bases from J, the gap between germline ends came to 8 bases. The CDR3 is CASSLVQVYGYTF. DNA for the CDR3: TGTGCCAGCAGTTTAGTACAAGTGTATGGCTACACCTTC.

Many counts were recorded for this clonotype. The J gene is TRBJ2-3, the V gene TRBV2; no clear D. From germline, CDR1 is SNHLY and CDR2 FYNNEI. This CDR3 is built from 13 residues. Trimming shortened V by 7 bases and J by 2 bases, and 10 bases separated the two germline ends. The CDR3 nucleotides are TGTGCCAGCAAGCAATTTTACACAGATACGCAGTATTTT. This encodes CASKQFYTDTQYF.

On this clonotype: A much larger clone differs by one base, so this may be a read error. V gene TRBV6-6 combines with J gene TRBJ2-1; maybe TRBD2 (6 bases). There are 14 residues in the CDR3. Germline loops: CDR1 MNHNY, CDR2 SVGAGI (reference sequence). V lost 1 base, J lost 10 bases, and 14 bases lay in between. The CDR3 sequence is CASSYYAGLAEQFF. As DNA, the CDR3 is TGTGCCAGCAGTTACTACGCGGGACTTGCCGAGCAGTTCTTC.

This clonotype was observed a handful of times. The CDR3 DNA reads as TGTGCCAGCAACTCCCATCAGGGAAAGGATGAAGCTTTCTTT. The encoded protein is CASNSHQGKDEAFF. The chain is built from TRBV5-4 and TRBJ1-1; D possibly corresponds to TRBD1 (5 bases). Germline CDR1 SGHNT, CDR2 YYREEE (reference sequence). This CDR3 is built from 14 residues. V gave up 6 bases and J gave up 7 bases, with 19 bases separating them.

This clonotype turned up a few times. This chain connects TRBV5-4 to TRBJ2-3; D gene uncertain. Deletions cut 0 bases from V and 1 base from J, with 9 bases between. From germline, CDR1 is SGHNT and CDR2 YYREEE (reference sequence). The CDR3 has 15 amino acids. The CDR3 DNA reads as TGTGCCAGCAGCTTGGTGACCCTTCGCACAGATACGCAGTATTTT. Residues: CASSLVTLRTDTQYF.

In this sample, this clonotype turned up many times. CDR3 in DNA: TGTGCCAGCAGCCCAGGGAGGGAGGATGAGCAGTTCTTC. The encoded protein is CASSPGREDEQFF. This chain links TRBV28 with TRBJ2-1; TRBD2 matches at 7 bases. Trimming took 6 bases from V and 8 from J; bases not matched to a gene: 7. The CDR3 has 13 amino acids. CDR1 MDHEN and CDR2 SYDVKM come from the germline V gene.

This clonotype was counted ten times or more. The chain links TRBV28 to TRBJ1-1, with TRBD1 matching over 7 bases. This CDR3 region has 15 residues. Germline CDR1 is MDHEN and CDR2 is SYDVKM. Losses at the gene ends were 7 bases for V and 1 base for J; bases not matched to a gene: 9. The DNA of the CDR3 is TGTGCCAGCAACGGGGGCCGGACAGGGAACACTGAAGCTTTCTTT. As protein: CASNGGRTGNTEAFF.

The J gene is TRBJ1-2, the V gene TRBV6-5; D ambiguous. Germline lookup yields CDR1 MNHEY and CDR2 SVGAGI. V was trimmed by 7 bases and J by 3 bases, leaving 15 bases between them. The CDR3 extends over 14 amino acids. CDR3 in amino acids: CASNYLTDYYGYTF. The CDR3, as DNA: TGTGCCAGCAATTATCTGACCGACTACTATGGCTACACCTTC.

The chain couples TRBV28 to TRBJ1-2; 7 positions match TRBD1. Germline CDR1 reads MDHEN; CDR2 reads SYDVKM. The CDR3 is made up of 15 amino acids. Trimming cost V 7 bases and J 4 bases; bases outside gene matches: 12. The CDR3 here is CASIGEQGFSYGYTF. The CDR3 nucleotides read TGTGCCAGCATCGGAGAACAGGGGTTTAGCTATGGCTACACCTTC.

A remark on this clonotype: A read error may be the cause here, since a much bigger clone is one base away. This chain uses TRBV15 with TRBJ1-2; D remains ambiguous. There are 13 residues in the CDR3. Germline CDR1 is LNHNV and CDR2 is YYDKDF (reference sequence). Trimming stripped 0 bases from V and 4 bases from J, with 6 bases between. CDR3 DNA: TGTGCCACCAGCAGAGACACCAGCTATGGCTACACCTTC. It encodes CATSRDTSYGYTF.

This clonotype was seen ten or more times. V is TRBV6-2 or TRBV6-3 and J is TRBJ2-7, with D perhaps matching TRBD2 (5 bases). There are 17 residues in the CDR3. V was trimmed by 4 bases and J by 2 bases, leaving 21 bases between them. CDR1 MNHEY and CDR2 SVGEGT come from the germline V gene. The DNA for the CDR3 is TGTGCCAGCAGTTCCCGGGGTGGGGAGACCCGACCCTACGAGCAGTACTTC. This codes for CASSSRGGETRPYEQYF.

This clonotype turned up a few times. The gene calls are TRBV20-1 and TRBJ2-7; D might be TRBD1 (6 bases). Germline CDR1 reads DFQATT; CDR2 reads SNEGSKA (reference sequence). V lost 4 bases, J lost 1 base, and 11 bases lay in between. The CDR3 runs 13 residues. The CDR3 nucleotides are TGCAGTGCTACTCGGACAGCTTCCTACGAGCAGTACTTC. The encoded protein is CSATRTASYEQYF.

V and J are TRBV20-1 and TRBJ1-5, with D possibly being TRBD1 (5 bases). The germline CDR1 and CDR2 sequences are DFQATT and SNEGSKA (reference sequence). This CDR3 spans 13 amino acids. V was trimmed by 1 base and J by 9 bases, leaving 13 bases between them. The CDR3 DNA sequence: TGCAGTGCTAGAGGTAGGGGAGGTCGGCCCCAGCATTTT. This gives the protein CSARGRGGRPQHF.

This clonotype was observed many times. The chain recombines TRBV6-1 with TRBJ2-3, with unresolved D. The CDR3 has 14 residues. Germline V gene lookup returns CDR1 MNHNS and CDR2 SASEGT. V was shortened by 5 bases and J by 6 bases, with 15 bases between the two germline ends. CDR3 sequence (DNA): TGTGCCAGCAGTTGGAGCCCGCTTGGCGATACGCAGTATTTT. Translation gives CASSWSPLGDTQYF.

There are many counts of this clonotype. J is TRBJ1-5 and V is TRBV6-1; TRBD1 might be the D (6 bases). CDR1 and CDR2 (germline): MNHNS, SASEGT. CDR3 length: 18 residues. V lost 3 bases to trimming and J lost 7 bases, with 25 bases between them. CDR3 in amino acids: CASSDWSKSQGVRQPQHF. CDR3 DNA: TGTGCCAGCAGTGATTGGTCGAAATCACAGGGCGTGAGGCAGCCCCAGCATTTT.

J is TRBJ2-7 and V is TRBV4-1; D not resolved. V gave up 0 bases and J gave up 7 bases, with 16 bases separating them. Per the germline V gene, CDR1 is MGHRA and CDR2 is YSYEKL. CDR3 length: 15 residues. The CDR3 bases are TGCGCCAGCAGCCAAGACGGGCTTCCGGAAGGGGAGCAGTACTTC. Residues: CASSQDGLPEGEQYF.

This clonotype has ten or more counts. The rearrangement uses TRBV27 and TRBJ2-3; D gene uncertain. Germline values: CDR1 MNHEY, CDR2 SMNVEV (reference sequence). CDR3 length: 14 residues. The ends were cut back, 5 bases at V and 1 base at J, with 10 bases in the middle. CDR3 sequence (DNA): TGTGCCAGCAGTCCTAGACGCCGCACAGATACGCAGTATTTT. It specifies CASSPRRRTDTQYF.

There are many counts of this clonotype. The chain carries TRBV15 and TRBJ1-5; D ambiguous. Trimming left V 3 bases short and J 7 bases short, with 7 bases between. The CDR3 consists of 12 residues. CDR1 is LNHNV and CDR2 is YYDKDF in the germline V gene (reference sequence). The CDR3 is CATSRLDQPQHF. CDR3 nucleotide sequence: TGTGCCACCAGCAGGTTAGACCAGCCCCAGCATTTT.

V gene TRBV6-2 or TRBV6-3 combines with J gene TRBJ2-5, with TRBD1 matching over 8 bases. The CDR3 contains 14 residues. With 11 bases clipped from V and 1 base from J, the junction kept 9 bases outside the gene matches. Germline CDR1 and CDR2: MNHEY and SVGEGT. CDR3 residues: CAARGTGIQETQYF. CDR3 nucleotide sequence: TGTGCCGCCAGAGGGACAGGCATCCAAGAGACCCAGTACTTC.

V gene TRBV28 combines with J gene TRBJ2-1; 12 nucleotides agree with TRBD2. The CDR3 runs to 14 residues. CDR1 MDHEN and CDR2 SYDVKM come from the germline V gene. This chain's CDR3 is CDTSGLAGSNEQFF. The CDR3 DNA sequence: TGTGACACCTCCGGACTAGCGGGATCTAATGAGCAGTTCTTC.